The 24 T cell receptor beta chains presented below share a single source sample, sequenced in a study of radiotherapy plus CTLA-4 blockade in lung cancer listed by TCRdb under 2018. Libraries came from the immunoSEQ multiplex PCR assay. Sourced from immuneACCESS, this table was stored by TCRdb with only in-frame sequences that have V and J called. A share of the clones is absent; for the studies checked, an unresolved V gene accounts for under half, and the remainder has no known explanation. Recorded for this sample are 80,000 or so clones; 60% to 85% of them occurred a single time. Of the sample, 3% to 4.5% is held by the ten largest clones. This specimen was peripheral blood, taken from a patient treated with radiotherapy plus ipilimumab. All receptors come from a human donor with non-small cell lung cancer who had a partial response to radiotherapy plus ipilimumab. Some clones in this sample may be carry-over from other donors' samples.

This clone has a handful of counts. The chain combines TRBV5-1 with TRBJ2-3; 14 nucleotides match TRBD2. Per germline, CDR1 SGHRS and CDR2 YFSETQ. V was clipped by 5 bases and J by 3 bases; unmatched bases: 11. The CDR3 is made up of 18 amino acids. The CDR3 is CASSTGTSGSFRTDTQYF. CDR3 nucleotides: TGCGCCAGCAGTACCGGGACTAGCGGGAGCTTTAGGACAGATACGCAGTATTTT.

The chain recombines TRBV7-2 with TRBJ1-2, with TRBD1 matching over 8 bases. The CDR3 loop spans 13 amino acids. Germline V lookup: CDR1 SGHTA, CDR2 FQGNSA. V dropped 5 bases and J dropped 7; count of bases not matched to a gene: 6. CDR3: CASSGRGLGGYTF. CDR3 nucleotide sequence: TGTGCCAGCAGCGGCAGGGGGCTGGGTGGCTACACCTTC.

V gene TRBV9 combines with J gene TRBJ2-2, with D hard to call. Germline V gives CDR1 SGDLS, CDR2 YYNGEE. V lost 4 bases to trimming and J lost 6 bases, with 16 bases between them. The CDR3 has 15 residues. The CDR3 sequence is CASSPTDMGSGELFF. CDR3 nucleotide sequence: TGTGCCAGCAGCCCAACCGATATGGGCTCCGGGGAGCTGTTTTTT.

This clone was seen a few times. The CDR3 protein is CASNRRGYTGELFF. For the CDR3, the DNA is TGTGCCAGCAATCGGCGGGGTTACACCGGGGAGCTGTTTTTT. This chain links TRBV9 with TRBJ2-2; a possible D gene is TRBD2 (6 bases). Trimming pared 6 bases from V and 3 bases from J, leaving 12 bases between. Germline assignment: CDR1 SGDLS and CDR2 YYNGEE. The CDR3 runs 14 residues.

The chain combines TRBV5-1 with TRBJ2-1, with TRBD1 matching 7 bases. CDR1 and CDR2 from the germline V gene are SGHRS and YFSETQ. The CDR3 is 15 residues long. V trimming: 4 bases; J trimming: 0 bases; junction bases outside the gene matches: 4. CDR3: CASSRDSSSYNEQFF. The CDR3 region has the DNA TGCGCCAGCAGCCGGGACAGTAGCTCCTACAATGAGCAGTTCTTC.

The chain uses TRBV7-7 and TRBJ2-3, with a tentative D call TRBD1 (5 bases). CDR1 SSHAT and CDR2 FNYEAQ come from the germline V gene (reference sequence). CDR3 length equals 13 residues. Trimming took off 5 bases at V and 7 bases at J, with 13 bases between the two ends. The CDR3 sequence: CASSRNEDNTQYF. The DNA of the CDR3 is TGTGCCAGCAGCAGGAACGAGGACAATACGCAGTATTTT.

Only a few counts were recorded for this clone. The CDR3 DNA sequence: TGTGCCAGCAGCGTAGTGACCACCCTCCCAGGGATGGAGGGAGAGACCCAGTACTTC. This gives the protein CASSVVTTLPGMEGETQYF. The V and J genes are TRBV9 and TRBJ2-5, with D possibly matching TRBD2 (6 bases). This CDR3 spans 19 amino acids. V was pared by 0 bases and J by 4 bases, with 25 bases between. CDR1 SGDLS and CDR2 YYNGEE come from the germline V gene. Combining the CDR3 with reference TRBV9 and TRBJ2-5 gives the whole variable domain DSGVTQTPKHLITATGQRVTLRCSPRSGDLSVYWYQQSLDQGLQFLIQYYNGEERAKGNILERFSAQQFPDLHSELNLSSLELGDSALYFCASSVVTTLPGMEGETQYFGPGTRLLVL.

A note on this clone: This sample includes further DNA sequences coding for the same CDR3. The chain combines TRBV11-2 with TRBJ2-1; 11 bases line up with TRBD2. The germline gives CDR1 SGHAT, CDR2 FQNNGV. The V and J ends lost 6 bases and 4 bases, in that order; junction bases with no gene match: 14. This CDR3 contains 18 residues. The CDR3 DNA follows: TGTGCCAGCAGACCCGGGACTAGCGGACACCGGAGGTACAATGAGCAGTTCTTC. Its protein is CASRPGTSGHRRYNEQFF.

CDR3 protein: CSVEGLAGTYEQYF. CDR3 DNA sequence: TGCAGCGTTGAAGGGTTAGCGGGGACCTACGAGCAGTACTTC. This chain connects TRBV29-1 to TRBJ2-7; 8 bases are a match to TRBD2. V lost 1 base to trimming and J lost 2 bases; unmatched junction nucleotides: 4. The CDR3 spans 14 residues. Germline values: CDR1 SQVTM, CDR2 ANQGSEA.

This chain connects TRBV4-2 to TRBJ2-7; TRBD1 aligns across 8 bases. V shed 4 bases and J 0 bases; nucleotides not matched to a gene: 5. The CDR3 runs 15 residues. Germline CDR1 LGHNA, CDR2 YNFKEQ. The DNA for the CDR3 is TGTGCCAGCAGCCCAGGGGGCCCTAGCTCCTACGAGCAGTACTTC. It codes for CASSPGGPSSYEQYF.

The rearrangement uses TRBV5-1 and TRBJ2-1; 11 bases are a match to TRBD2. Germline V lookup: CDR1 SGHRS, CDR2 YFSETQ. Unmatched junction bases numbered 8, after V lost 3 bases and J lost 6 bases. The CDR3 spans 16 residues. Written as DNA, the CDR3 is TGCGCCAGCAGCTCGATCCCCCTAGCGGGGGGCAATGAGCAGTTCTTC. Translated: CASSSIPLAGGNEQFF.

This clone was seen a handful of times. The CDR3 region is CASSPQDSSGNTIYF. The CDR3 nucleotides read TGTGCCAGCTCACCGCAGGATTCCTCTGGAAACACCATATATTTT. The rearrangement links TRBV18 to TRBJ1-3; no reliable D call. Trimming removed 3 bases from V and 0 bases from J, with 9 bases in between. The CDR3 covers 15 residues. In germline, CDR1 is KGHSH, CDR2 LQKENI.

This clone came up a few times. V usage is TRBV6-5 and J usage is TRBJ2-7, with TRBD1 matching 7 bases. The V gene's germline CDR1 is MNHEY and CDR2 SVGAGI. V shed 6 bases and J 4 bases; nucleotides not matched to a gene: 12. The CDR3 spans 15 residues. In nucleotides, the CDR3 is TGTGCCAGCAGCGTCCTTGGGACAGCTTTTTACGAGCAGTACTTC. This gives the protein CASSVLGTAFYEQYF.

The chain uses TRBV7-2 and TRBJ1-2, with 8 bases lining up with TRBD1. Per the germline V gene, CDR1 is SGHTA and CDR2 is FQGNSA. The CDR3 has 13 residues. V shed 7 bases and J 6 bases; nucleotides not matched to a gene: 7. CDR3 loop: CASTFTGGDGYTF. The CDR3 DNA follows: TGTGCCAGCACCTTCACAGGGGGTGATGGCTACACCTTC.

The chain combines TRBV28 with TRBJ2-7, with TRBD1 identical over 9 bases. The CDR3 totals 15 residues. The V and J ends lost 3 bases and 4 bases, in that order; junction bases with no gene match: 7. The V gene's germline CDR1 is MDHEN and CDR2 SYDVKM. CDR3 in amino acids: CASSFGGTGFYEQYF. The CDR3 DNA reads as TGTGCCAGCAGTTTTGGGGGGACAGGGTTTTACGAGCAGTACTTC.

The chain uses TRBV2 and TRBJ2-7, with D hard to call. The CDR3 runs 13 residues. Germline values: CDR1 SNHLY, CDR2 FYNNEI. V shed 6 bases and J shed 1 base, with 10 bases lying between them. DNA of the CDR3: TGTGCCAGCAGCCCCTCCAGATCCTACGAGCAGTACTTC. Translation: CASSPSRSYEQYF.

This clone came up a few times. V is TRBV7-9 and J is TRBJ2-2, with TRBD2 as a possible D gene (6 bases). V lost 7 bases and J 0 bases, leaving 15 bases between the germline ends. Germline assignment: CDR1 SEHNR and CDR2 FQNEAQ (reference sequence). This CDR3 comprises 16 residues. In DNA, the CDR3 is TGTGCCAGCAAACCCGGGGGAGGTGCGAACACCGGGGAGCTGTTTTTT. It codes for CASKPGGGANTGELFF.

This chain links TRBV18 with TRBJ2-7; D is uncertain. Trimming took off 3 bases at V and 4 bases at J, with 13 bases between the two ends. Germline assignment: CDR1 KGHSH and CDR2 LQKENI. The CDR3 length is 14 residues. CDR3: CASSPLDWSYEQYF. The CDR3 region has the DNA TGTGCCAGCTCACCCCTCGACTGGTCTTACGAGCAGTACTTC.

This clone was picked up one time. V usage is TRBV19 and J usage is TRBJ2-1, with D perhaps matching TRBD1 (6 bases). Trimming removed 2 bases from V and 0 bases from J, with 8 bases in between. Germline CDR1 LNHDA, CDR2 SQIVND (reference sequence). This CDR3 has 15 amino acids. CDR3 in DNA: TGTGCCAGTAGTATAATGGACAGCTCCTACAATGAGCAGTTCTTC. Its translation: CASSIMDSSYNEQFF.

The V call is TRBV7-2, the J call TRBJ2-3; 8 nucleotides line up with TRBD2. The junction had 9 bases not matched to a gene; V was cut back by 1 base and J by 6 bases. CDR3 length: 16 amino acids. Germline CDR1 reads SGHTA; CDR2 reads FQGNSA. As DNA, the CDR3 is TGTGCCAGCAGCTTAGAGGGCGGGGGGAATCTTGATACGCAGTATTTT. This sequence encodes CASSLEGGGNLDTQYF.

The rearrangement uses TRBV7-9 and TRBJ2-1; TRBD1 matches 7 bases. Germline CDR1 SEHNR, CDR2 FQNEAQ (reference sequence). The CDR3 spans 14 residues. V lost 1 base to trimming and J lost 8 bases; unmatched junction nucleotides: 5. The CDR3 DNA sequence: TGTGCCAGCAGCTTAGGGGACAGCCTAGATGAGCAGTTCTTC. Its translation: CASSLGDSLDEQFF.

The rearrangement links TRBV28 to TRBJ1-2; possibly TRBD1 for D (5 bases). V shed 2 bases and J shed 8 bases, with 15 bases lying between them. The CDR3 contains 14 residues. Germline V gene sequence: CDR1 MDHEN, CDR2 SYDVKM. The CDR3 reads CASSLMGRLSGYTF. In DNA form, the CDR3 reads TGTGCCAGCAGTTTAATGGGGCGCCTGTCCGGCTACACCTTC.

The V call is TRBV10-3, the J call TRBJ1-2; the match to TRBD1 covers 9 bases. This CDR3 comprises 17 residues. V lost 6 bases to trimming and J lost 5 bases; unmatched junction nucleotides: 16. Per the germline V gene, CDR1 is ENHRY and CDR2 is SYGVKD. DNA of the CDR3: TGTGCCATCAGGCCGATCAAGCCGGGACAGGGAGGATATGGCTACACCTTC. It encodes CAIRPIKPGQGGYGYTF.

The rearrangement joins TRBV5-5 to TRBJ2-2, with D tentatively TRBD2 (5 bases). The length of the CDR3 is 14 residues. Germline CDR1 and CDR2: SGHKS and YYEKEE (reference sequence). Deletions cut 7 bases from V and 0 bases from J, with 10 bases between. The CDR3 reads CASSWTSNTGELFF. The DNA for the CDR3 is TGTGCCAGCTCCTGGACTTCGAACACCGGGGAGCTGTTTTTT.